This passage covers 15 T cell receptor beta chains from one sample sequenced in a study of blood T cell repertoires in COVID-19. Here immunoSEQ multiplex PCR was the method, and the copy in TCRdb shows in-frame clones only, minus some. The repertoire has 60,000 to 85,000 clones, 80% to 90% of them found once; the top ten carry almost 5%. The sequencing input was peripheral blood. These receptors were obtained from a woman in her fifties or sixties with active COVID-19.

The rearrangement links TRBV28 to TRBJ1-1; TRBD1 aligns across 7 bases. Germline V gene sequence: CDR1 MDHEN, CDR2 SYDVKM. This CDR3 comprises 15 residues. Losses at the gene ends were 5 bases for V and 1 base for J; bases not matched to a gene: 7. The CDR3 nucleotides are TGTGCCAGCAGTGCCCGGACAGGTACGAACACTGAAGCTTTCTTT. Translating it yields CASSARTGTNTEAFF.

The CDR3 sequence is CASSIRTSGRTDTQYF. CDR3 sequence (DNA): TGTGCCAGCAGCATTAGGACTAGCGGGAGGACAGATACGCAGTATTTT. The chain recombines TRBV5-4 with TRBJ2-3, with 14 bases lining up with TRBD2. The CDR3 covers 16 residues. Trimming at V came to 4 bases and at J to 3 bases, leaving 4 bases not matched to a gene. Germline loops: CDR1 SGHNT, CDR2 YYREEE (reference sequence).

The gene calls are TRBV28 and TRBJ1-2; D remains unclear. This CDR3 has 17 amino acids. The germline V gene has CDR1 MDHEN and CDR2 SYDVKM. The V and J ends lost 6 bases and 4 bases respectively, with 24 bases between them. CDR3 in amino acids: CASSSDSLNPPPYGYTF. The CDR3 region has the DNA TGTGCCAGCAGCTCGGACTCGCTGAACCCCCCTCCCTATGGCTACACCTTC.

The V gene is TRBV3-1 (or the pseudogene TRBV3-2), the J gene TRBJ2-3; 8 bases match TRBD2. This CDR3 has 15 residues. The germline CDR1 and CDR2 sequences are LGHDT and YNNKEL (reference sequence). After removal of 1 base from V and 4 bases from J, the junction contained 4 bases not matched to a gene. CDR3 in DNA: TGTGCCAGCAGCCAAGCAGGGACTAGTTCAGATACGCAGTATTTT. Translating gives CASSQAGTSSDTQYF.

The chain couples TRBV9 to TRBJ2-2, with TRBD1 identical over 12 bases. The CDR3 extends over 17 amino acids. The V and J ends lost 0 bases and 2 bases, in that order; junction bases with no gene match: 2. Germline values: CDR1 SGDLS, CDR2 YYNGEE. The CDR3 is CASSVAGQGANTGELFF. The DNA of the CDR3 is TGTGCCAGCAGCGTAGCGGGACAGGGGGCTAACACCGGGGAGCTGTTTTTT.

J is TRBJ1-1 and V is TRBV4-1, with D hard to call. V was pared by 8 bases and J by 0 bases, with 13 bases between. This CDR3 comprises 14 residues. Germline assignment: CDR1 MGHRA and CDR2 YSYEKL. CDR3 bases: TGCGCCAGCGTCGGTCCGGGGATGAACACTGAAGCTTTCTTT. Translation gives CASVGPGMNTEAFF.

V usage is TRBV30 and J usage is TRBJ2-5; 7 bases line up with TRBD2. V lost 2 bases and J lost 4; bases outside the gene matches: 4. This CDR3 is 13 amino acids long. The germline V gene encodes CDR1 GTSNPN and CDR2 SVGIG (reference sequence). The CDR3 loop reads CAWSKWGGETQYF. CDR3 DNA: TGTGCCTGGAGTAAGTGGGGGGGAGAGACCCAGTACTTC.

The rearrangement links TRBV29-1 to TRBJ1-2; no firm D call. There are 11 residues in the CDR3. V was cut by 2 bases and J by 10 bases, with 11 bases left in between. The germline CDR1 and CDR2 sequences are SQVTM and ANQGSEA. The CDR3 DNA follows: TGCAGCGTTGAATATTCGGGAGCCTACACCTTC. Translated: CSVEYSGAYTF.

V and J are TRBV20-1 and TRBJ2-7; no reliable D call. Germline loops: CDR1 DFQATT, CDR2 SNEGSKA (reference sequence). This CDR3 spans 10 amino acids. Trimming removed 0 bases at V and 5 bases at J, with 2 bases between. In DNA form, the CDR3 reads TGCAGTGCTAGAGATAACGAGCAGTACTTC. Translation gives CSARDNEQYF.

This clone appeared once. J is TRBJ2-4 and V is TRBV5-1; possible D gene TRBD1, 5 bases. CDR3 length: 16 amino acids. The V end lost 0 bases, the J end lost 1 base, and 11 bases lay between the germline ends. Germline V gives CDR1 SGHRS, CDR2 YFSETQ. This CDR3 reads CASSLEAPGAKNIQYF. The CDR3 nucleotides are TGCGCCAGCAGCTTGGAAGCCCCAGGGGCCAAAAACATTCAGTACTTC.

The chain couples TRBV19 to TRBJ1-2; 7 positions agree with TRBD1. CDR3 length: 14 residues. V dropped 6 bases and J dropped 6; count of bases not matched to a gene: 10. Germline CDR1 LNHDA, CDR2 SQIVND (reference sequence). CDR3 protein: CASSMKQGSDGYTF. Written as DNA, the CDR3 is TGTGCCAGTAGCATGAAACAGGGGTCCGATGGCTACACCTTC. The full variable domain, completed using reference TRBV19 and TRBJ1-2, is DGGITQSPKYLFRKEGQNVTLSCEQNLNHDAMYWYRQDPGQGLRLIYYSQIVNDFQKGDIAEGYSVSREKKESFPLTVTSAQKNPTAFYLCASSMKQGSDGYTFGSGTRLTVV.

J is TRBJ2-1 and V is TRBV15; 12 bases are shared with TRBD2. This CDR3 contains 20 residues. V shed 0 bases, J shed 0 bases, and the junction held 9 bases outside the gene matches. Per germline, CDR1 LNHNV and CDR2 YYDKDF (reference sequence). The CDR3 here is CATSRDFGLAGGSSYNEQFF. The CDR3, as DNA: TGTGCCACCAGCAGAGATTTCGGGCTAGCGGGAGGGAGCTCCTACAATGAGCAGTTCTTC.

The V call is TRBV28, the J call TRBJ1-1; 7 positions match TRBD1. The CDR3 extends over 18 amino acids. J was trimmed by 4 bases and V by 2 bases; bases with no gene match: 16. CDR1 and CDR2 (germline): MDHEN, SYDVKM. This CDR3 reads CASSLAGRDRERVTEAFF. The CDR3 nucleotides read TGTGCCAGCAGTTTAGCTGGTCGCGACAGGGAGCGTGTCACTGAAGCTTTCTTT.

This rearrangement joins TRBV7-3 to TRBJ1-2; TRBD1 matches at 8 bases. The CDR3 has 19 residues. The V gene end was trimmed by 3 bases and the J gene end by 8 bases; junction bases not matched to a gene: 23. Germline CDR1 reads SGHTA; CDR2 reads FQGTGA. The CDR3 DNA reads as TGTGCCAGCAGCTTCTACCCTGGGACAGGAGAACCGGGTGGGAAAGGCTACACCTTC. This encodes CASSFYPGTGEPGGKGYTF. Combining the CDR3 with reference TRBV7-3 and TRBJ1-2 gives the whole variable domain GAGVSQTPSNKVTEKGKYVELRCDPISGHTALYWYRQSLGQGPEFLIYFQGTGAADDSGLPNDRFFAVRPEGSVSTLKIQRTERGDSAVYLCASSFYPGTGEPGGKGYTFGSGTRLTVV.

The rearrangement uses TRBV7-2 and TRBJ1-4, with 9 bases that match TRBD1. The CDR3 extends over 14 amino acids. The V gene end was trimmed by 4 bases and the J gene end by 5 bases; junction bases not matched to a gene: 2. Germline CDR1 SGHTA, CDR2 FQGNSA. The DNA of the CDR3 is TGTGCCAGCAGCTCCGGGACAGGGAATGAAAAACTGTTTTTT. This translates into CASSSGTGNEKLFF.